This T cell receptor (beta chain) came from a study of blood T cell repertoires in COVID-19. Looking at the study overall: Some COVID-19 samples were acute and others convalescent; all came from the United States, Italy and Spain.

V was shortened by 1 base and J by 8 bases, with 8 bases between the two germline ends. This CDR3 contains 13 residues. CDR1 is MNHEY, CDR2 SMNVEV, per germline (reference sequence). The assay was immunoSEQ multiplex PCR, and TCRdb's table has in-frame clones only and misses some. The table includes 490,000 or so clones, 70% to 90% detected once. Sequencing was done on a sample of PBMCs or T cells enriched from blood (not recorded which). This sequence joins TRBV27 and TRBJ2-2; tentatively, D is TRBD2 (5 bases). The TCR sequence derives from a woman aged 60-75 years who had recovered from COVID-19. CDR3 in amino acids: CASSLFGEGELFF. DNA of the CDR3: TGTGCCAGCAGTTTATTCGGGGAAGGGGAGCTGTTTTTT.